Below, 32 T cell receptor beta chains from the same sample are listed, as sequenced in a study of cytomegalovirus exposure and HLA in healthy donors. Primers included in the PCR were 60 Vbeta and 13 Jbeta primers. The table came from immunoSEQ multiplex PCR; TCRdb's copy has only in-frame clones and leaves some out. The specimen's table records about 84,000 clones. The specimen sequenced was PBMCs. Receptors originate from a man over 45 in good health and CMV-seronegative.

The CDR3 loop reads CASSLGTDTSPLHF. The DNA for the CDR3 is TGTGCCAGCAGCCTCGGGACAGACACTTCACCCCTCCACTTT. The chain employs TRBV7-9 and TRBJ1-6, with 7 bases that match TRBD1. Trimming took 5 bases from V and 9 from J; bases not matched to a gene: 7. CDR1 is SEHNR, CDR2 FQNEAQ, per germline (reference sequence). This CDR3 spans 14 amino acids.

The genes are TRBV28 and TRBJ1-6; TRBD1 is a possible D gene (5 bases). Germline-derived CDR1 and CDR2 are MDHEN and SYDVKM. There are 17 residues in the CDR3. The V end lost 7 bases, the J end lost 0 bases, and 16 bases lay between the germline ends. DNA for the CDR3: TGTGCCAGCACCTCTTACGGGGGAAGCTCCTATAATTCACCCCTCCACTTT. Protein product: CASTSYGGSSYNSPLHF. The whole variable domain, remainder taken from reference TRBV28 and TRBJ1-6, is DVKVTQSSRYLVKRTGEKVFLECVQDMDHENMFWYRQDPGLGLRLIYFSYDVKMKEKGDIPEGYSVSREKKERFSLILESASTNQTSMYLCASTSYGGSSYNSPLHFGNGTRLTVT.

V is TRBV28 and J is TRBJ2-7; TRBD2 matches 7 bases. V gave up 2 bases and J gave up 2 bases; unmatched junction bases: 3. The CDR3 has 14 residues. Germline CDR1 MDHEN, CDR2 SYDVKM. In DNA, the CDR3 is TGTGCCAGCAGTTTAGGGGGGGGGACCTACGAGCAGTACTTC. This sequence encodes CASSLGGGTYEQYF.

The chain employs TRBV5-6 and TRBJ2-1, with 10 bases fitting TRBD2. The ends lost 4 bases at V and 3 bases at J; junction bases unmatched: 4. Germline V lookup: CDR1 SGHDT, CDR2 YYEEEE. CDR3 length equals 15 residues. The CDR3 nucleotides are TGTGCCAGCAGCCTAGCGGGGGCCGTCTACAATGAGCAGTTCTTC. This gives the protein CASSLAGAVYNEQFF.

The chain is built from TRBV4-1 and TRBJ2-1; 9 bases are shared with TRBD1. The germline V gene encodes CDR1 MGHRA and CDR2 YSYEKL. The CDR3 is made up of 16 amino acids. The V segment lost 1 base and the J segment 9 bases; nucleotides outside the gene matches: 10. The CDR3 loop is CASSQVPFRQGVEQFF. The DNA of the CDR3 is TGCGCCAGCAGCCAAGTGCCCTTTAGACAGGGGGTTGAGCAGTTCTTC.

The chain couples TRBV10-2 to TRBJ1-1; D call uncertain. This CDR3 has 13 residues. In germline, CDR1 is WSHSY, CDR2 SAAADI. V lost 0 bases, J lost 7 bases, and 9 bases lay in between. The CDR3 reads CASSESESIEAFF. In DNA, the CDR3 is TGCGCCAGCAGTGAGTCAGAGAGTATTGAAGCTTTCTTT.

The rearrangement uses TRBV4-2 and TRBJ2-5; the D is unclear. Germline loops: CDR1 LGHNA, CDR2 YNFKEQ. The CDR3 has 14 amino acids. The germline V and J ends were trimmed by 4 bases and 5 bases, with 14 bases remaining between them. CDR3 nucleotides: TGTGCCAGCAGCCCCGGTGATAGTAGCGAGACCCAGTACTTC. It translates to CASSPGDSSETQYF.

Comment on this clone: This same CDR3 is encoded by further DNA sequences in the sample. This rearrangement joins TRBV18 to TRBJ2-7, with D perhaps matching TRBD2 (6 bases). CDR3 length: 14 amino acids. Trimming took off 3 bases at V and 4 bases at J, with 13 bases between the two ends. Germline CDR1 reads KGHSH; CDR2 reads LQKENI. The CDR3 DNA reads as TGTGCCAGCTCACCCGGAACCGGGGGTTACGAGCAGTACTTC. This sequence encodes CASSPGTGGYEQYF.

The chain links TRBV30 to TRBJ2-2; 8 positions agree with TRBD1. This CDR3 is 15 amino acids long. Germline V gene data show CDR1 as GTSNPN and CDR2 as SVGIG (reference sequence). V shed 3 bases, J shed 6 bases, and the junction held 9 bases outside the gene matches. CDR3 coding DNA: TGTGCCTGGAGGCCTTTCGACAGGGGACCCGGGGAGCTGTTTTTT. Its translation is CAWRPFDRGPGELFF.

The chain combines TRBV4-1 with TRBJ1-5; TRBD1 is a possible D gene (6 bases). V lost 6 bases and J 4 bases, leaving 10 bases between the germline ends. The CDR3 is 13 residues long. Germline CDR1 is MGHRA and CDR2 is YSYEKL. The CDR3 region is CASRGGGNQPQHF. CDR3 nucleotide sequence: TGCGCCAGCAGAGGGGGAGGGAATCAGCCCCAGCATTTT.

The chain has TRBV7-9 and TRBJ2-7, with D possibly matching TRBD1 (6 bases). V shed 4 bases and J shed 5 bases, with 21 bases lying between them. The CDR3 is 16 amino acids. The V gene's germline CDR1 is SEHNR and CDR2 FQNEAQ (reference sequence). The CDR3 DNA sequence: TGTGCCAGCAGCTCTGGACAGACTACATTGGGCGACGAGCAGTACTTC. Translated, it gives CASSSGQTTLGDEQYF.

The chain joins TRBV4-2 to TRBJ2-3, with TRBD2 matching 8 bases. The germline CDR1 and CDR2 sequences are LGHNA and YNFKEQ. V dropped 0 bases and J dropped 2; count of bases not matched to a gene: 7. The CDR3 has 17 residues. The CDR3: CASSQDRSGGNTDTQYF. The CDR3 DNA follows: TGTGCCAGCAGCCAAGATCGAAGCGGGGGCAACACAGATACGCAGTATTTT.

This chain connects TRBV18 to TRBJ2-7, with D perhaps matching TRBD2 (5 bases). This CDR3 is 11 amino acids long. The V gene lost 2 bases and the J gene lost 7 bases, with 6 bases spanning the gap. Germline V gene lookup returns CDR1 KGHSH and CDR2 LQKENI. As DNA, the CDR3 is TGTGCCAGCTCACCAGGGGAGGAGCAGTACTTC. Amino acids: CASSPGEEQYF.

J is TRBJ1-4 and V is TRBV10-3; 10 bases map to TRBD1. Germline CDR1 reads ENHRY; CDR2 reads SYGVKD. V was clipped by 3 bases and J by 5 bases; unmatched bases: 3. The CDR3 is 15 amino acids. CDR3 DNA sequence: TGTGCCATCAGTGACCTGGGACAGGGGAATGAAAAACTGTTTTTT. Translating it yields CAISDLGQGNEKLFF.

The genes are TRBV6-5 and TRBJ1-2, with TRBD1 identical over 7 bases. Germline CDR1 MNHEY, CDR2 SVGAGI. The CDR3 covers 15 residues. Trimming took 6 bases from V and 4 from J; bases not matched to a gene: 11. The CDR3 protein is CASSTYWTGSYGYTF. Written as DNA, the CDR3 is TGTGCCAGCAGCACCTACTGGACAGGTAGCTATGGCTACACCTTC.

The rearrangement uses TRBV30 and TRBJ2-5; TRBD2 matches at 7 bases. Trimming removed 0 bases from V and 5 bases from J; junction bases left unmatched: 6. This CDR3 contains 14 residues. Germline CDR1 and CDR2: GTSNPN and SVGIG (reference sequence). The DNA of the CDR3 is TGTGCCTGGAGTGTGGGCGGGGGAGGCGAGACCCAGTACTTC. Protein: CAWSVGGGGETQYF.

The chain recombines TRBV9 with TRBJ2-7, with D perhaps TRBD1 (6 bases). Trimming removed 0 bases from V and 3 bases from J, with 13 bases in between. This CDR3 comprises 15 residues. Germline values: CDR1 SGDLS, CDR2 YYNGEE. This chain's CDR3 is CASSVALGQYYEQYF. The CDR3 DNA follows: TGTGCCAGCAGCGTAGCTCTAGGACAGTACTACGAGCAGTACTTC.

This chain uses TRBV5-4 with TRBJ2-7, with 12 bases lining up with TRBD2. Per the germline V gene, CDR1 is SGHNT and CDR2 is YYREEE (reference sequence). The V gene end was trimmed by 6 bases and the J gene end by 5 bases; junction bases not matched to a gene: 12. This CDR3 has 16 amino acids. The CDR3 loop is CASKRLAGGVFDEQYF. The DNA of the CDR3 is TGTGCCAGCAAGAGGCTAGCGGGGGGGGTTTTCGACGAGCAGTACTTC.

This chain uses TRBV2 with TRBJ2-7; a weak D match, TRBD2 (6 bases). CDR3 length: 15 amino acids. V lost 4 bases and J lost 2, with 15 bases in between. CDR1 SNHLY and CDR2 FYNNEI come from the germline V gene. Here the CDR3 reads CASSAGTPGAYEQYF. CDR3 coding DNA: TGTGCCAGCAGTGCGGGGACGCCGGGGGCCTACGAGCAGTACTTC.

V usage is TRBV7-2 and J usage is TRBJ2-1; 8 positions agree with TRBD2. In germline, CDR1 is SGHTA, CDR2 FQGNSA. V was clipped by 1 base and J by 8 bases; unmatched bases: 7. CDR3 length equals 15 residues. The CDR3 DNA sequence: TGTGCCAGCAGCTTAGGCGCGGGGGGACTCCATGAGCAGTTCTTC. Protein sequence: CASSLGAGGLHEQFF. The full variable domain, completed using reference TRBV7-2 and TRBJ2-1, is GAGVSQSPSNKVTEKGKDVELRCDPISGHTALYWYRQSLGQGLEFLIYFQGNSAPDKSGLPSDRFSAERTGGSVSTLTIQRTQQEDSAVYLCASSLGAGGLHEQFFGPGTRLTVL.

The chain has TRBV27 and TRBJ2-7; the match to TRBD2 covers 11 bases. V shed 2 bases and J 3 bases; nucleotides not matched to a gene: 3. Germline V gene sequence: CDR1 MNHEY, CDR2 SMNVEV (reference sequence). The CDR3 runs to 15 residues. CDR3 nucleotide sequence: TGTGCCAGCAGTTTAGACCTAGCGGGGGGCTACGAGCAGTACTTC. This translates into CASSLDLAGGYEQYF.

The V call is TRBV5-1, the J call TRBJ2-1, with D possibly being TRBD1 (5 bases). The CDR3 covers 14 residues. Between the trimmed V and J ends, which lost 8 bases and 8 bases, there was a span of 20 bases. CDR1 is SGHRS, CDR2 YFSETQ, per germline. The CDR3, as DNA: TGCGCCAGTTGCCGGGCAGGGCCTGGGGATGAGCAGTTCTTC. It translates to CASCRAGPGDEQFF.

This chain links TRBV6-5 with TRBJ1-1; tentative D call: TRBD1 (6 bases). The length of the CDR3 is 14 residues. Germline loops: CDR1 MNHEY, CDR2 SVGAGI. V lost 7 bases, J lost 3 bases, and 15 bases lay in between. The CDR3 reads CASTPQGWDTEAFF. DNA of the CDR3: TGTGCCAGCACTCCACAGGGTTGGGACACTGAAGCTTTCTTT.

The chain couples TRBV5-1 to TRBJ2-7, with D possibly matching TRBD1 (6 bases). Germline V lookup: CDR1 SGHRS, CDR2 YFSETQ. There are 15 residues in the CDR3. Trimming cost V 1 base and J 2 bases, with 13 bases left between them. The CDR3, as DNA: TGCGCCAGCAGCTTGATGCGGACAGCCGCCTACGAGCAGTACTTC. Its protein is CASSLMRTAAYEQYF.

This chain links TRBV27 with TRBJ1-1, with TRBD1 as a possible D gene (6 bases). The CDR3 is made up of 13 amino acids. V lost 6 bases and J lost 1, with 9 bases in between. Germline V gene data show CDR1 as MNHEY and CDR2 as SMNVEV (reference sequence). CDR3 DNA sequence: TGTGCCAGCAGCCTGACAGGGAACACTGAAGCTTTCTTT. It is translated as CASSLTGNTEAFF.

The chain has TRBV5-4 and TRBJ2-7, with D possibly matching TRBD2 (5 bases). Per the germline V gene, CDR1 is SGHNT and CDR2 is YYREEE (reference sequence). The length of the CDR3 is 14 residues. Between the trimmed V and J ends, which lost 3 bases and 7 bases, there was a span of 17 bases. Here the CDR3 DNA reads TGTGCCAGCAGCTCCTTAACGGGCAGAGGGGAGCAGTACTTC. This encodes CASSSLTGRGEQYF.

The chain joins TRBV28 to TRBJ1-5; no reliable D call. V lost 2 bases and J 0 bases, leaving 8 bases between the germline ends. The germline V gene has CDR1 MDHEN and CDR2 SYDVKM. CDR3 length: 15 amino acids. The CDR3 region has the DNA TGTGCCAGCAGTTTACCTTCCCTTAGCAATCAGCCCCAGCATTTT. Protein sequence: CASSLPSLSNQPQHF.

This chain uses TRBV28 with TRBJ2-1, with unresolved D. The CDR3 has 14 amino acids. Germline V lookup: CDR1 MDHEN, CDR2 SYDVKM. Trimming cost V 9 bases and J 3 bases, with 15 bases left between them. DNA for the CDR3: TGTGCCAGTTGGGCCCCCCTGGACTACAATGAGCAGTTCTTC. Protein product: CASWAPLDYNEQFF.

The chain uses TRBV2 and TRBJ1-1; D possibly corresponds to TRBD1 (5 bases). Germline CDR1 is SNHLY and CDR2 is FYNNEI. The CDR3 spans 11 residues. V lost 2 bases to trimming and J lost 8 bases, with 6 bases between them. Here the CDR3 DNA reads TGTGCCAGCAGTGAATACAGGGAAGCTTTCTTT. This sequence encodes CASSEYREAFF. The full variable domain, its missing parts supplied by reference TRBV2 and TRBJ1-1, is EPEVTQTPSHQVTQMGQEVILRCVPISNHLYFYWYRQILGQKVEFLVSFYNNEISEKSEIFDDQFSVERPDGSNFTLKIRSTKLEDSAMYFCASSEYREAFFGQGTRLTVV.

The rearrangement joins TRBV27 to TRBJ2-7, with D perhaps TRBD2 (6 bases). Trimming removed 1 base at V and 6 bases at J, with 7 bases between. The CDR3 contains 12 residues. Germline-derived CDR1 and CDR2 are MNHEY and SMNVEV (reference sequence). The CDR3 DNA reads as TGTGCCAGCAGTTTATGGGGAGGCGAGCAGTACTTC. Its translation: CASSLWGGEQYF.

The chain is built from TRBV5-1 and TRBJ1-6; TRBD1 agrees at 9 bases. The junction had 2 bases not matched to a gene; V was cut back by 3 bases and J by 7 bases. CDR3 length equals 14 residues. Germline lookup yields CDR1 SGHRS and CDR2 YFSETQ. CDR3 nucleotide sequence: TGCGCCAGCAGCTCCGGGACAGGGAATTCACCCCTCCACTTT. It encodes CASSSGTGNSPLHF.

V is TRBV18 and J is TRBJ1-4, with 8 positions matching TRBD1. The germline gives CDR1 KGHSH, CDR2 LQKENI. This CDR3 spans 16 amino acids. J was trimmed by 0 bases and V by 2 bases; bases with no gene match: 2. The chain's CDR3 is CASSPDRGSTNEKLFF. DNA for the CDR3: TGTGCCAGCTCACCAGACAGGGGCTCAACTAATGAAAAACTGTTTTTT.